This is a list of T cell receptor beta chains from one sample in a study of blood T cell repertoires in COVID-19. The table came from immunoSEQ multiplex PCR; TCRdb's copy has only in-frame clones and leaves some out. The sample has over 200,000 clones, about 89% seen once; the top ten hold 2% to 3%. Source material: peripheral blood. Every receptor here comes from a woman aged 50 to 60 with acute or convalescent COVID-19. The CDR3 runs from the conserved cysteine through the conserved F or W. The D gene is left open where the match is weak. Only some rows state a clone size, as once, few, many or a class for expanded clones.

CDR3: CASSPTGLPSYTQYF; DNA: TGTGCCAGCAGCCCCACGGGACTCCCGAGCTATACGCAGTATTTT; size: NA; length: 15; J: TRBJ2-3; D: NA; V: TRBV7-3
CDR3: CSVERSSSEKLFF; DNA: TGCAGCGTTGAACGCAGTTCTAGTGAAAAACTGTTTTTT; size: NA; length: 13; J: TRBJ1-4; D: NA; V: TRBV29-1
CDR3: CAISESGTGRNTGELFF; DNA: TGTGCCATCAGTGAGTCGGGGACAGGGAGGAACACCGGGGAGCTGTTTTTT; size: NA; length: 17; J: TRBJ2-2; D: TRBD1; V: TRBV10-3
CDR3: CASSLGLAGALSYNEQFF; DNA: TGTGCCAGCAGCTTAGGGCTAGCGGGAGCGCTTTCGTACAATGAGCAGTTCTTC; size: once; length: 18; J: TRBJ2-1; D: TRBD2; V: TRBV7-8
CDR3: CASSPSGGQSYEQYF; DNA: TGTGCCAGTAGTCCTTCGGGGGGACAATCCTACGAGCAGTACTTC; size: few; length: 15; J: TRBJ2-7; D: NA; V: TRBV19
CDR3: CASTTNPNNEQFF; DNA: TGTGCCAGCACCACGAACCCTAACAATGAGCAGTTCTTC; size: NA; length: 13; J: TRBJ2-1; D: NA; V: TRBV2
CDR3: CASSRDRNSPLHF; DNA: TGTGCCAGCAGTCGGGACAGAAATTCACCCCTCCACTTT; size: NA; length: 13; J: TRBJ1-6; D: TRBD1; V: TRBV5-4
CDR3: CASSEYNSPLHF; DNA: TGTGCCAGCAGCGAGTATAATTCACCCCTCCACTTT; size: NA; length: 12; J: TRBJ1-6; D: NA; V: TRBV28
CDR3: CATSDSGTDEAFF; DNA: TGTGCCACCAGTGACTCCGGGACAGATGAAGCTTTCTTT; size: NA; length: 13; J: TRBJ1-1; D: TRBD1; V: TRBV24-1
CDR3: CASSLGSYSNQPQHF; DNA: TGCGCCAGCAGCTTGGGCAGTTATAGCAATCAGCCCCAGCATTTT; size: few; length: 15; J: TRBJ1-5; D: NA; V: TRBV5-1
CDR3: CASSLGTQGVADTQYF; DNA: TGCGCCAGCAGCTTGGGGACCCAGGGGGTCGCAGATACGCAGTATTTT; size: once; length: 16; J: TRBJ2-3; D: TRBD1; V: TRBV5-1
CDR3: CAWGPVSGNTIYF; DNA: TGTGCCTGGGGGCCGGTATCCGGAAACACCATATATTTT; size: NA; length: 13; J: TRBJ1-3; D: NA; V: TRBV30
CDR3: CASSDIPGGGTNTEAFF; DNA: TGTGCCAGTAGCGACATCCCCGGGGGGGGGACAAACACTGAAGCTTTCTTT; size: once; length: 17; J: TRBJ1-1; D: NA; V: TRBV19
CDR3: CASSLFPQGLPHGYTF; DNA: TGTGCCAGCTCACTGTTTCCCCAGGGATTGCCGCATGGCTACACCTTC; size: NA; length: 16; J: TRBJ1-2; D: NA; V: TRBV18
CDR3: CAWSGQVNQPQHF; DNA: TGTGCCTGGAGTGGACAGGTCAATCAGCCCCAGCATTTT; size: NA; length: 13; J: TRBJ1-5; D: NA; V: TRBV30
CDR3: CASSIRVNTEAFF; DNA: TGTGCCAGTAGTATCAGGGTGAACACTGAAGCTTTCTTT; size: NA; length: 13; J: TRBJ1-1; D: NA; V: TRBV19
CDR3: CASSLSVAGPRGQYF; DNA: TGCGCCAGCAGCTTGTCGGTAGCGGGCCCAAGAGGGCAGTACTTC; size: once; length: 15; J: TRBJ2-7; D: TRBD2; V: TRBV5-1
CDR3: CASSLVGTSGGRTQYF; DNA: TGTGCCAGCAGCTTGGTGGGGACTAGCGGGGGAAGAACGCAGTATTTT; size: once; length: 16; J: TRBJ2-3; D: TRBD2; V: TRBV5-4